One sample yielded the 26 T cell receptor beta chains listed below, sequenced in a study of CD8 T cells in ankylosing spondylitis. TCRdb recomputed calls from the 5' RACE reads with MiXCR, one row per CDR3 protein. The sample carries 380,000 or so distinct CDR3 sequences, 20% recorded once. Sequenced: blood, either unsorted or a sorted T cell fraction (not recorded which). The source is a male donor with ankylosing spondylitis or in good health (not recorded which).

This clonotype was recorded a few times. The rearrangement joins TRBV24-1 to TRBJ2-5; 10 nucleotides align to TRBD1. Germline V CDR1 and CDR2: KGHDR, SFDVKD. The length of the CDR3 is 16 residues. J gave up 5 bases and V 9 bases, and 14 bases lay outside the gene matches. In DNA, the CDR3 is TGTGCCACCGGATTCCGGGACAGGGGACGGGAGGAGACCCAGTACTTC. Translation gives CATGFRDRGREETQYF.

This clonotype has just a few counts. This sequence joins TRBV9 and TRBJ2-5; tentative D call: TRBD2 (7 bases). The CDR3 runs to 15 residues. Germline CDR1 SGDLS, CDR2 YYNGEE. Trimming cost V 3 bases and J 5 bases, with 17 bases left between them. This CDR3 is CASSEKGGAPETQYF. In DNA form, the CDR3 reads TGTGCCAGCAGCGAGAAGGGGGGGGCCCCCGAGACCCAGTACTTC.

This chain links TRBV5-1 with TRBJ2-3; D is uncertain. Trimming removed 0 bases from V and 2 bases from J, with 13 bases in between. Per the germline V gene, CDR1 is SGHRS and CDR2 is YFSETQ. This CDR3 is 16 amino acids long. The CDR3 sequence is CASSLATLGFTDTQYF. CDR3 DNA: TGCGCCAGCAGCTTGGCCACACTGGGGTTCACAGATACGCAGTATTTT.

In this sample, this clonotype turned up a few times. The chain is built from TRBV7-9 and TRBJ2-1; TRBD2 matches 8 bases. The CDR3 is made up of 15 amino acids. Germline CDR1 SEHNR, CDR2 FQNEAQ (reference sequence). V lost 4 bases to trimming and J lost 5 bases; unmatched junction nucleotides: 7. The CDR3: CASSSLFGGDNEQFF. The CDR3 DNA reads TGTGCCAGCAGCTCCCTTTTCGGGGGGGACAATGAGCAGTTCTTC.

The gene calls are TRBV29-1 and TRBJ2-7; no clear D. The ends were cut back, 4 bases at V and 2 bases at J, with 15 bases in the middle. The CDR3 length is 14 residues. CDR1 and CDR2 from the germline V gene are SQVTM and ANQGSEA. CDR3 nucleotides: TGCAGCGTTGTAGCTTGGGCCGAAGCCTACGAGCAGTACTTC. Translation: CSVVAWAEAYEQYF.

Only a few counts were recorded for this clonotype. This chain joins TRBV12-3 or TRBV12-4 and TRBJ2-3; D is unclear. The germline V and J ends were trimmed by 4 bases and 1 base, with 15 bases remaining between them. The CDR3 consists of 16 residues. CDR3 sequence (DNA): TGTGCCAGCAGTTCCCCCACGGCAGGAGGCACAGATACGCAGTATTTT. Its protein product is CASSSPTAGGTDTQYF.

The chain recombines TRBV11-2 with TRBJ2-5, with D possibly being TRBD2 (7 bases). The CDR3 consists of 17 residues. V shed 1 base and J shed 2 bases, with 17 bases lying between them. CDR1 is SGHAT, CDR2 FQNNGV, per germline. CDR3 sequence: CASSLAMAGAPQETQYF. The DNA for the CDR3 is TGTGCCAGCAGCTTAGCTATGGCGGGGGCGCCTCAAGAGACCCAGTACTTC. The variable domain in full, completed from reference TRBV11-2 and TRBJ2-5, reads EAGVAQSPRYKIIEKRQSVAFWCNPISGHATLYWYQQILGQGPKLLIQFQNNGVVDDSQLPKDRFSAERLKGVDSTLKIQPAKLEDSAVYLCASSLAMAGAPQETQYFGPGTRLLVL.

This clonotype appeared many times. The V call is TRBV5-5, the J call TRBJ2-5, with D perhaps matching TRBD1 or TRBD2 (5 bases each). The ends were cut back, 0 bases at V and 1 base at J, with 10 bases in the middle. CDR1 and CDR2 from the germline V gene are SGHKS and YYEKEE (reference sequence). CDR3 length equals 15 residues. CDR3: CASSLVGEPQETQYF. CDR3 coding DNA: TGTGCCAGCAGCTTGGTGGGGGAACCCCAAGAGACCCAGTACTTC.

This clonotype was observed many times. As DNA, the CDR3 is TGTGCCAGCAGTTTAGGTGGGGGTTTCTACGAGCAGTACTTC. Translation gives CASSLGGGFYEQYF. The chain links TRBV12-3 or TRBV12-4 to TRBJ2-7, with D perhaps matching TRBD1 or TRBD2 (5 bases each). Between the trimmed V and J ends, which lost 1 base and 3 bases, there was a span of 10 bases. The CDR3 loop spans 14 amino acids.

The J gene is TRBJ2-7, the V gene TRBV7-6; 11 positions match TRBD2. V trimming: 5 bases; J trimming: 7 bases; junction bases outside the gene matches: 10. CDR1 is SGHVS, CDR2 FNYEAQ, per germline. The CDR3 runs 15 residues. The chain's CDR3 is CASSPVRGLAVEQYF. DNA of the CDR3: TGTGCCAGCAGCCCCGTGAGGGGACTAGCGGTGGAGCAGTACTTC.

The V call is TRBV6-1, the J call TRBJ2-5; TRBD1 aligns across 7 bases. The CDR3 spans 16 residues. The J segment lost 4 bases and the V segment lost 2 bases, leaving 10 bases of the junction unmatched. CDR1 is MNHNS, CDR2 SASEGT, per germline. The CDR3 DNA reads TGTGCCAGCAGTGAATGGGCAGGGGGTGTCACAGAGACCCAGTACTTC. This sequence encodes CASSEWAGGVTETQYF.

The chain recombines TRBV29-1 with TRBJ1-2; D call uncertain. This CDR3 is built from 15 residues. Germline V gene sequence: CDR1 SQVTM, CDR2 ANQGSEA. Trimming stripped 6 bases from V and 4 bases from J, with 21 bases between. For the CDR3, the DNA is TGCAGCGTCCCAGCGGGATGGAATGTCGGCTATGGCTACACCTTC. Translation gives CSVPAGWNVGYGYTF.

V usage is TRBV20-1 and J usage is TRBJ1-2; D is uncertain. CDR1 is DFQATT and CDR2 is SNEGSKA in the germline V gene (reference sequence). Deletions cut 3 bases from V and 4 bases from J, with 18 bases between. The CDR3 covers 15 residues. CDR3 amino acids: CSASWETVSGYGYTF. CDR3 in DNA: TGCAGTGCTAGTTGGGAAACAGTTTCGGGCTATGGCTACACCTTC.

This clonotype came up a few times. The junction departs from germline at one end; a sequencing error may be responsible. The chain carries TRBV7-7 and TRBJ2-2; no clear D. This CDR3 has 12 residues. Germline CDR1 reads SSHAT; CDR2 reads FNYEAQ (reference sequence). The CDR3 sequence: CASSSDDGELFF. For the CDR3, the DNA is TGTGCTAGCAGCTCTGATGACGGGGAGCTGTTTTTT.

J is TRBJ2-5 and V is TRBV11-2; the D is unclear. V lost 6 bases to trimming and J lost 5 bases, with 13 bases between them. The CDR3 spans 13 residues. Germline V gene lookup returns CDR1 SGHAT and CDR2 FQNNGV. CDR3 DNA sequence: TGTGCCAGCAGGATGGCAGGACGGGAGACCCAGTACTTC. It codes for CASRMAGRETQYF.

This chain links TRBV28 with TRBJ2-7, with D perhaps TRBD1 (5 bases). Germline values: CDR1 MDHEN, CDR2 SYDVKM. Deletions cut 3 bases from V and 4 bases from J, with 13 bases between. The CDR3 runs to 14 residues. CDR3 in DNA: TGTGCCAGCAGTTTCAGCAGGGCAGGATACGAGCAGTACTTC. The encoded protein is CASSFSRAGYEQYF.

This chain connects TRBV6-5 to TRBJ2-5, with 7 bases fitting TRBD1. The germline V gene encodes CDR1 MNHEY and CDR2 SVGAGI. V gave up 6 bases and J gave up 11 bases; unmatched junction bases: 9. This CDR3 contains 12 residues. The CDR3 coding sequence is TGTGCCAGCAGCTCTGACAGGGAATTTCAGTACTTC. Translating it yields CASSSDREFQYF.

The CDR3 protein is CASSLSTGATEAFF. CDR3 nucleotides: TGTGCCAGCAGCTTATCGACAGGGGCCACTGAAGCTTTCTTT. This sequence joins TRBV11-1 and TRBJ1-1; 8 nucleotides agree with TRBD1. V lost 2 bases and J lost 4; bases outside the gene matches: 3. Germline-derived CDR1 and CDR2 are SGHAT and FQDESV (reference sequence). This CDR3 comprises 14 residues.

The table lists this clonotype with a few counts. The conserved phenylalanine or tryptophan is not found at the CDR3 terminus, so this likely reflects a read error. The rearrangement links TRBV12-3 or TRBV12-4 to TRBJ1-4, with a weak D call TRBD1 (5 bases). The CDR3 consists of 14 residues. V dropped 3 bases and J dropped 3 bases, with 8 bases sitting between them. Written as DNA, the CDR3 is TGTGCCAGCAGTTTGGGGGTTGCTAATGAAAAACTGTTTATT. Its protein product is CASSLGVANEKLFI.

This clonotype appeared a few times. The chain recombines TRBV3-1 with TRBJ2-3; D is possibly TRBD1 or TRBD2 (5 bases each). This CDR3 spans 14 amino acids. The ends were cut back, 0 bases at V and 7 bases at J, with 11 bases in the middle. CDR1 is LGHDT, CDR2 YNNKEL, per germline (reference sequence). The CDR3 loop is CASSQEGTLNTQYF. As DNA, the CDR3 is TGTGCCAGCAGCCAAGAAGGGACCCTAAATACGCAGTATTTT.

The V gene is TRBV29-1, the J gene TRBJ2-7, with D maybe TRBD2 (6 bases). The ends were cut back, 3 bases at V and 0 bases at J, with 12 bases in the middle. Germline assignment: CDR1 SQVTM and CDR2 ANQGSEA. This CDR3 has 14 amino acids. In DNA form, the CDR3 reads TGCAGCGTTGAGGGGGGAGCCAGCTCCTACGAGCAGTACTTC. Translating gives CSVEGGASSYEQYF.

The chain employs TRBV6-1 and TRBJ2-2, with D unresolved. The V end was cut by 3 bases, the J end by 4 bases, with 9 bases between. Per germline, CDR1 MNHNS and CDR2 SASEGT. This CDR3 has 14 residues. In DNA form, the CDR3 reads TGTGCCAGCAGTGAGACCCGCGGCACCGGGGAGCTGTTTTTT. Its translation is CASSETRGTGELFF.

This clonotype was observed a handful of times. The CDR3 loop is CASSEFAAGQVNTEAFF. Written as DNA, the CDR3 is TGTGCCAGCAGTGAATTCGCAGCGGGACAGGTGAACACTGAAGCTTTCTTT. This chain links TRBV2 with TRBJ1-1, with 8 bases aligning to TRBD1. From germline, CDR1 is SNHLY and CDR2 FYNNEI. The CDR3 runs to 17 residues. Trimming removed 2 bases from V and 0 bases from J; junction bases left unmatched: 8. The complete variable domain, with remaining parts taken from reference TRBV2 and TRBJ1-1, reads EPEVTQTPSHQVTQMGQEVILRCVPISNHLYFYWYRQILGQKVEFLVSFYNNEISEKSEIFDDQFSVERPDGSNFTLKIRSTKLEDSAMYFCASSEFAAGQVNTEAFFGQGTRLTVV.

This clonotype was seen more than once but under ten times. V and J are TRBV29-1 and TRBJ1-1, with a possible D match to TRBD1 (5 bases). This CDR3 is 10 amino acids long. Trimming took off 4 bases at V and 10 bases at J, with 10 bases between the two ends. Germline lookup yields CDR1 SQVTM and CDR2 ANQGSEA. CDR3: CSVVGAGAFF. The CDR3 nucleotides read TGCAGCGTTGTAGGGGCGGGAGCTTTCTTT.

This clonotype was detected only a few times. This chain's CDR3 is CSARALNYEQYF. The CDR3 nucleotides read TGCAGTGCTAGAGCCCTCAATTACGAGCAGTACTTC. J is TRBJ2-7 and V is TRBV20-1; D ambiguous. V lost 1 base and J 4 bases, leaving 8 bases between the germline ends. The germline gives CDR1 DFQATT, CDR2 SNEGSKA (reference sequence). The CDR3 runs 12 residues.

This clonotype has at least ten counts. The rearrangement joins TRBV11-2 to TRBJ2-7, with TRBD1 matching 10 bases. Germline V gives CDR1 SGHAT, CDR2 FQNNGV. CDR3 length: 14 residues. V shed 5 bases and J 4 bases; nucleotides not matched to a gene: 5. The DNA for the CDR3 is TGTGCCAGCAGCACCGGGACAGGGGCATACGAGCAGTACTTC. This codes for CASSTGTGAYEQYF.